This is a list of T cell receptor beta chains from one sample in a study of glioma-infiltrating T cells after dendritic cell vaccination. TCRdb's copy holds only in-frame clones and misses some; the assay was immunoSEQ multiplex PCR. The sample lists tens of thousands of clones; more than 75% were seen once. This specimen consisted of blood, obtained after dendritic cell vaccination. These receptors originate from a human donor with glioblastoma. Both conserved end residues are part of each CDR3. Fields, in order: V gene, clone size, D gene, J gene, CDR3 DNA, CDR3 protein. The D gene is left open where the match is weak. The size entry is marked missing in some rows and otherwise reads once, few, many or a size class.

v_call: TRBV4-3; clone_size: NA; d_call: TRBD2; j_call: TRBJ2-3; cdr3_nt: TGCGCCAGCAGCCCAACCCGACTAGCCACCTACACAGATACGCAGTATTTT; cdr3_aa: CASSPTRLATYTDTQYF
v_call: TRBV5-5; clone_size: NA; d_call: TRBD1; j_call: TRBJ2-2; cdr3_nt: TGTGCCAGCAGCTTGGAACAGGGGGCAGTAAACACCGGGGAGCTGTTTTTT; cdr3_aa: CASSLEQGAVNTGELFF
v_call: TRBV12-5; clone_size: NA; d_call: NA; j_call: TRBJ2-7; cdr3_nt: TGTGCTAGTGGTTTGGGCGGGACAGCGACCTACGAGCAGTACTTC; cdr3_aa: CASGLGGTATYEQYF
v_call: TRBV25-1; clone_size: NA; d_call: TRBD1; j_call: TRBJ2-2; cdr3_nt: TGTGCCAGCAGTGGACAGGGGGGCACCGGGGAGCTGTTTTTT; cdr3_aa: CASSGQGGTGELFF
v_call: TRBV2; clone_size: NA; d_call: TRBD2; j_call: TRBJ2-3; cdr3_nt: TGTGCCAGCATTGGAGCGGGGGGGTTGGGTACGCAGTATTTT; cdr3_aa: CASIGAGGLGTQYF
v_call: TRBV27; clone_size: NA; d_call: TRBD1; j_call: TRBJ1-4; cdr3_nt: TGTGCCAGCAAACTACAGGGGGGGAACGAAAAACTGTTTTTT; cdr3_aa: CASKLQGGNEKLFF
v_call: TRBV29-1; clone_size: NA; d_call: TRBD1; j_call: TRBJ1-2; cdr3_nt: TGCAGCGTTGGCGCCAGGGGGCGCGGTGGCTACACCTTC; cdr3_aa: CSVGARGRGGYTF
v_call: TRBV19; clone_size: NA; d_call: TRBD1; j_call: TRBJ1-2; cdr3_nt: TGTGCCAGTAGTATTCGCGGCAGGGGGAGGACTAACTATGGCTACACCTTC; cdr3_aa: CASSIRGRGRTNYGYTF
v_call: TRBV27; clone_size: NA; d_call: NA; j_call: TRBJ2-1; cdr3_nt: TGTGCCAGCGGGGCAGCCGCCTACAATGAGCAGTTCTTC; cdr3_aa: CASGAAAYNEQFF
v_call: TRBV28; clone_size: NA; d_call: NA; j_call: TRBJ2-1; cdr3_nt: TGTGCCAGCAGTTTTCAGGGGTTGTGGCAGTTCTTC; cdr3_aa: CASSFQGLWQFF
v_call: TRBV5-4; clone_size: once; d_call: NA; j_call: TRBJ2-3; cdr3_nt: TGTGCCAGCAGCTTGGAACTCACAGATACGCAGTATTTT; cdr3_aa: CASSLELTDTQYF
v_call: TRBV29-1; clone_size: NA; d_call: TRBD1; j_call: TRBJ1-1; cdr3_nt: TGCAGCGGGGGACAGGGAAACACTGAAGCTTTCTTT; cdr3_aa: CSGGQGNTEAFF
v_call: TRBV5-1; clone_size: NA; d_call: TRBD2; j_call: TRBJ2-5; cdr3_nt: TGCGCCAGCAGCTTGGGCGCGGGAGGGCCCGAGACCCAGTACTTC; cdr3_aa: CASSLGAGGPETQYF
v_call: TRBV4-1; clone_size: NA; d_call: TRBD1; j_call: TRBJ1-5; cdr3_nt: TGCGCCAGCAGCCAACTAGCACAGGGGGCGCGCAATCAGCCCCAGCATTTT; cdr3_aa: CASSQLAQGARNQPQHF
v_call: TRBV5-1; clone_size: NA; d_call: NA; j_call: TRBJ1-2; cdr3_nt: TGCGCCAGCAGCTTGGACCCCAGCTATGGCTACACCTTC; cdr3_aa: CASSLDPSYGYTF
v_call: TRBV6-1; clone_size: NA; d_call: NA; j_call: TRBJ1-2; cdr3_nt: TGTGCCAGCGAAAGACGGGGGATCTATGGCTACACCTTC; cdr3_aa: CASERRGIYGYTF
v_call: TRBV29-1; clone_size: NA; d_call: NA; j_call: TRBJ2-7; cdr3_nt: TGCAGCGTTGAAGATCCCAGGAGGCCCTACGAGCAGTACTTC; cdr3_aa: CSVEDPRRPYEQYF
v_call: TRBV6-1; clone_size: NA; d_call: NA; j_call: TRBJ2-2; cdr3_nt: TGTGCCACGCGGGGCGGGATACTCACCGGGGAGCTGTTTTTT; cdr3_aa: CATRGGILTGELFF
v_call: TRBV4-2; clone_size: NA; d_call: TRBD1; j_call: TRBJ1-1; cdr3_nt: TGTGCCAGCAGCCAGCCCCCAAGGGGACAGGGATATTGGAACACTGAAGCTTTCTTT; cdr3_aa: CASSQPPRGQGYWNTEAFF
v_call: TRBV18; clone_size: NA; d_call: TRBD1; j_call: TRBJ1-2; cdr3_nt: TGTGCCAGCTCACCAGGGACAGGGGGCCTTGGCTACACCTTC; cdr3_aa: CASSPGTGGLGYTF
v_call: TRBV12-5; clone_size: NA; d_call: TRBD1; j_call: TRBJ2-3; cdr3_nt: TGTGCTAGTGGTTTGGTCCTGGACAGGGCTACAGATACGCAGTATTTT; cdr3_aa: CASGLVLDRATDTQYF
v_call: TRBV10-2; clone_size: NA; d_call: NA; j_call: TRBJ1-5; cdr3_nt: TGCGCCAGCAGTCGACTTTCTAATCAGCCCCAGCATTTT; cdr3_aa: CASSRLSNQPQHF
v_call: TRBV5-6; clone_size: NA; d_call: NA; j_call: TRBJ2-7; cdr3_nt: TGTGCCAGCAGCTTGGTCGACAGCTACGAGCAGTACTTC; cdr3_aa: CASSLVDSYEQYF
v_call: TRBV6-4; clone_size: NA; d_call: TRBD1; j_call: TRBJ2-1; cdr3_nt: TGTGCCAGCAGTATCGGACAGGGGAATGAGCAGTTCTTC; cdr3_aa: CASSIGQGNEQFF
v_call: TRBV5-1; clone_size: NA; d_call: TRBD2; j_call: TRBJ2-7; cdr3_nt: TGCGCCAGCAGCTTGACGGGACTAGCTGAGTCCTACGAGCAGTACTTC; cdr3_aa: CASSLTGLAESYEQYF
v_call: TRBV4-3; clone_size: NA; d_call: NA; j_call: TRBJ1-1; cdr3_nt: TGCGCCAGCAGCCAAGATGTAGGAGTCATGAACACTGAAGCTTTCTTT; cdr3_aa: CASSQDVGVMNTEAFF
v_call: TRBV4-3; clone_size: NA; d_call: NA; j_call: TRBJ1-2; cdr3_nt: TGCGCCAGCAGCCAAGGTCTCTATGGCTACACCTTC; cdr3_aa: CASSQGLYGYTF
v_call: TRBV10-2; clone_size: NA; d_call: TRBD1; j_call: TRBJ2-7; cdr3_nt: TGCGCCAGCAGTGGTTGGGACAGGGAATACGAGCAGTACTTC; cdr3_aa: CASSGWDREYEQYF
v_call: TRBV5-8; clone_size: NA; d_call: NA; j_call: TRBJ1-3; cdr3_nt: TGTGCCAGCAGCTTGGAACAGGCTGGAAACACCATATATTTT; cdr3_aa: CASSLEQAGNTIYF
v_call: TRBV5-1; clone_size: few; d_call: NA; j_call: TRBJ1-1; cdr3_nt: TGCGCCAGCAGCTTGGTTCCGGGGAAGAACACTGAAGCTTTCTTT; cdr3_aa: CASSLVPGKNTEAFF
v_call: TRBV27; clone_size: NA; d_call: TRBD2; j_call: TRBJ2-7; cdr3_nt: TGTGCCAGCAGTACTAGCGGGAGGGTTTACGAGCAGTACTTC; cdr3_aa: CASSTSGRVYEQYF
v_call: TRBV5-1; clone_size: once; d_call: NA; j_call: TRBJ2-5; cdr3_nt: TGCGCCAGCAGCTTGGCTTCGGGTCAAGAGACCCAGTACTTC; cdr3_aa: CASSLASGQETQYF
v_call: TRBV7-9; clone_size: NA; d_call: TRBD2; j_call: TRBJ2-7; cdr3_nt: TGTGCCAGCAGCCCAAACGAGGCTAGCGGTTACGAGCAGTACTTC; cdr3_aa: CASSPNEASGYEQYF
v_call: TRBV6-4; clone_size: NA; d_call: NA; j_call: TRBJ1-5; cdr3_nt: TGTGCCAGCAGTGAAGGCCAGGATACCCAGCCCCAGCATTTT; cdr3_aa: CASSEGQDTQPQHF
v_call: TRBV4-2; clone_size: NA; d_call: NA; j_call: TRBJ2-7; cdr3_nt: TGTGCCAGTGGGAAAGGGAGTTACGAGCAGTACTTC; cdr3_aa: CASGKGSYEQYF
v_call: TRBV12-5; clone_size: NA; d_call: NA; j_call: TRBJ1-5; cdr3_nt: TGTGCTAGTGCCGTGGGGGTACAGGGAAATCAGCCCCAGCATTTT; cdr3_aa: CASAVGVQGNQPQHF
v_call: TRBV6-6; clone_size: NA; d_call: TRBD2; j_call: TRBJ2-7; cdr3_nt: TGTGCCAGCAGTCGACCCGGTGGAGCGGGAGGGTACGAGCAGTACTTC; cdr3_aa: CASSRPGGAGGYEQYF
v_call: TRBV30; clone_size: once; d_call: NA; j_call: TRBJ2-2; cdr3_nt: TGTGCCTGGAGCGCGGGACGGTACACCGGGGAGCTGTTTTTT; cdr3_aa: CAWSAGRYTGELFF
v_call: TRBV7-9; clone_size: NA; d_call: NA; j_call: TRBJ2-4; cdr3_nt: TGTGCCGCCACGGGGGGCTTGGAGGCCAAAAACATTCAGTACTTC; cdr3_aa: CAATGGLEAKNIQYF
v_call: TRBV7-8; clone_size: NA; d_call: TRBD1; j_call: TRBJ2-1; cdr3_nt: TGTGCCAGCAGCTCGAGGGACAGGGTGGATGAGCAGTTCTTC; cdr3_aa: CASSSRDRVDEQFF
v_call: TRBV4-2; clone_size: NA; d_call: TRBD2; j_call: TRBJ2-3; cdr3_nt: TGTGCCAGCAGCCAATCAAGCGGGGGGTCCGGAGTGAGAGATACGCAGTATTTT; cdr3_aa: CASSQSSGGSGVRDTQYF
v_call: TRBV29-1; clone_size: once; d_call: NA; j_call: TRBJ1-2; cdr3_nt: TGCAGCGTTGCCCAGGGCCCCTATGGCTACACCTTC; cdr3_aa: CSVAQGPYGYTF
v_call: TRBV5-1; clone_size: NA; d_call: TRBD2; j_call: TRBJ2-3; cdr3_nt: TGCGCCAGCAGCTTTGGCGGGACTAGCGGGAGTTTCACAGATACGCAGTATTTT; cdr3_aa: CASSFGGTSGSFTDTQYF
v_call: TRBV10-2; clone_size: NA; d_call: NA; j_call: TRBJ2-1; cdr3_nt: TGCGCCAGCACATCTATGGCGGGGTTAGCCTACAATGAGCAGTTCTTC; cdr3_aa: CASTSMAGLAYNEQFF
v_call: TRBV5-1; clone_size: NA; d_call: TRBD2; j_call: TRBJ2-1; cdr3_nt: TGCGCCAGCAGCTTGAGTCTACCTAGCGGATACAATGAGCAGTTCTTC; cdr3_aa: CASSLSLPSGYNEQFF
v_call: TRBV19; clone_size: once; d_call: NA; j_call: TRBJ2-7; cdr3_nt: TGTGCCAGTAGTAAGTCAGATTCCTACGAGCAGTACTTC; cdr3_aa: CASSKSDSYEQYF
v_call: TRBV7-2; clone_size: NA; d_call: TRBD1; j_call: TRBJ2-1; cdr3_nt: TGTGCCAGCAGCCCCAGGGGGAGCTACAATGAGCAGTTCTTC; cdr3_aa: CASSPRGSYNEQFF
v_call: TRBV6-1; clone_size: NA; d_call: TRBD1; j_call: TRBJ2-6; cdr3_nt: TGTGCCAGCAGTGACCGGGACAGGGGTTTGGGGGCCAACGTCCTGACTTTC; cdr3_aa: CASSDRDRGLGANVLTF
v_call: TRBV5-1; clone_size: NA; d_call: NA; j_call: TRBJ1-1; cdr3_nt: TGCGCCAGCAGCTTAAACACGGGGAACACTGAAGCTTTCTTT; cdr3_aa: CASSLNTGNTEAFF
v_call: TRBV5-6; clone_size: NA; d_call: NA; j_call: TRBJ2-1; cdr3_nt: TGTGCCAGCAGCTTAACAGGTTATGAGCAGTTCTTC; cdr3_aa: CASSLTGYEQFF
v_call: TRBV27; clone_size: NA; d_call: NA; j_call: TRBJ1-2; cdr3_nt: TGTGCCAGCAGTTTCCAGGGCAGCGTCAGCTATGGCTACACCTTC; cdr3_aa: CASSFQGSVSYGYTF
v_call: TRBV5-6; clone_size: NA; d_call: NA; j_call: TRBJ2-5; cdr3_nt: TGTGCCAGCAGCTGGGCGGGGACAGAAGAGACCCAGTACTTC; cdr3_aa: CASSWAGTEETQYF